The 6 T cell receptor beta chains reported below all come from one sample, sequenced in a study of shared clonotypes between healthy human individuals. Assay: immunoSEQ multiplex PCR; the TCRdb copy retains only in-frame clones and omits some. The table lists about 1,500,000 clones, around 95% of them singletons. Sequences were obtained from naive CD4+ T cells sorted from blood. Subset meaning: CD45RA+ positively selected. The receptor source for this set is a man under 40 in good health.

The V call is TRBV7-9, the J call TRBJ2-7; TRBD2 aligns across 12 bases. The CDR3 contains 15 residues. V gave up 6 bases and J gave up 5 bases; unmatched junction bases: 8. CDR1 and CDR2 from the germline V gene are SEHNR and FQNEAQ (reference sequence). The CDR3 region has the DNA TGTGCCAGCAGTTACCTAGCGGGAGGGCCACACGAGCAGTACTTC. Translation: CASSYLAGGPHEQYF.

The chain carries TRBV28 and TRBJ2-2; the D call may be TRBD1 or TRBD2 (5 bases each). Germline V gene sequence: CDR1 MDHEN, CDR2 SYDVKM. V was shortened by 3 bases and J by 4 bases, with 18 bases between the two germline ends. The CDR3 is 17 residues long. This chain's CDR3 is CASSFRPWDLSTGELFF. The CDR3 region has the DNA TGTGCCAGCAGTTTTAGGCCCTGGGACCTGAGCACCGGGGAGCTGTTTTTT.

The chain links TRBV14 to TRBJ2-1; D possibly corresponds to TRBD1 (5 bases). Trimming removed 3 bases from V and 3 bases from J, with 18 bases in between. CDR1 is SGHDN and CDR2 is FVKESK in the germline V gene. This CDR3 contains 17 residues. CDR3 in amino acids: CASSHGGPPQGYNEQFF. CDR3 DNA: TGTGCCAGCAGCCACGGCGGACCCCCCCAGGGCTACAATGAGCAGTTCTTC.

The CDR3 spells CASSSSVDSYEQYF. Written as DNA, the CDR3 is TGCGCCAGCAGCTCCTCCGTGGACAGTTACGAGCAGTACTTC. This rearrangement joins TRBV5-1 to TRBJ2-7, with D possibly being TRBD1 (6 bases). V gave up 3 bases and J gave up 4 bases, with 14 bases separating them. The germline V gene has CDR1 SGHRS and CDR2 YFSETQ. The CDR3 is 14 amino acids.

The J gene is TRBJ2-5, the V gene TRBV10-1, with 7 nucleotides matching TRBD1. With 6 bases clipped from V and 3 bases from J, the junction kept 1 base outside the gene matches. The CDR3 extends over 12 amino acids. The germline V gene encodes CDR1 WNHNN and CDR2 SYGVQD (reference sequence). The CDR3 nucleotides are TGCGCCAGCAGCGACAGGGAAGAGACCCAGTACTTC. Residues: CASSDREETQYF.

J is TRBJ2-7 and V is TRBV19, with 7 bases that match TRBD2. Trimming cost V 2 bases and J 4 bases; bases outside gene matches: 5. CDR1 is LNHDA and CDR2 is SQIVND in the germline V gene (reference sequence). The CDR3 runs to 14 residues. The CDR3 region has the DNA TGTGCCAGTAGTATAACGGTCGGGGGGTACGAGCAGTACTTC. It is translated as CASSITVGGYEQYF.